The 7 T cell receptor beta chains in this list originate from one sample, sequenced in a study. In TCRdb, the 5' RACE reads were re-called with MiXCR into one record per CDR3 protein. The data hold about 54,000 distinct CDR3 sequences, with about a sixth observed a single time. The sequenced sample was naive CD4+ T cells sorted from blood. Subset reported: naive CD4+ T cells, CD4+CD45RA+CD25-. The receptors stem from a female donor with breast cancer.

The CDR3 sequence: CASSLSSGSGNEQFF. Written as DNA, the CDR3 is TGCGCCAGCAGCCTTTCTAGCGGGAGTGGGAATGAGCAGTTCTTC. The rearrangement uses TRBV5-1 and TRBJ2-1; TRBD2 agrees at 10 bases. Per germline, CDR1 SGHRS and CDR2 YFSETQ. V shed 4 bases and J 7 bases; nucleotides not matched to a gene: 8. The CDR3 totals 15 residues.

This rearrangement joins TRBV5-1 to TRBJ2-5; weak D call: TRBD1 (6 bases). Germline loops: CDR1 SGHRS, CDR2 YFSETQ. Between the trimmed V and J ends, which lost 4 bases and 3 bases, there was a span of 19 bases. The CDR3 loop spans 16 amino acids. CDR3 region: CASSAEQGAPEETQYF. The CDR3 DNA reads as TGCGCCAGCAGCGCAGAACAGGGCGCACCAGAAGAGACCCAGTACTTC.

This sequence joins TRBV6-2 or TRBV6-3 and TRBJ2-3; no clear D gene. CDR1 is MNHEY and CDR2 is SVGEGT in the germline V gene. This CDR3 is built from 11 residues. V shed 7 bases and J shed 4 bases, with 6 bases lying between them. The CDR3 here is CASKRSDTQYF. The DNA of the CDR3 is TGTGCCAGCAAGAGATCAGATACGCAGTATTTT.

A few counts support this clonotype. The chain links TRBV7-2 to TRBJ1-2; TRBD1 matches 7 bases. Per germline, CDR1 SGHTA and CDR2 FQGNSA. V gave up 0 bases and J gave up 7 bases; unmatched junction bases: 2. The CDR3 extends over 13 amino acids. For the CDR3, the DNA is TGTGCCAGCAGCTTAGCGGGACAGACTGGCTACACCTTC. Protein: CASSLAGQTGYTF.

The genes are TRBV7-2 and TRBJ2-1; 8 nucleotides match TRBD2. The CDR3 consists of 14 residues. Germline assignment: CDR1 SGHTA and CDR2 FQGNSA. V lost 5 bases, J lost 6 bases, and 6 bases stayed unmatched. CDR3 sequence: CASSPGLVVNEQFF. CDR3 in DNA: TGTGCCAGCAGCCCGGGACTAGTTGTCAATGAGCAGTTCTTC.

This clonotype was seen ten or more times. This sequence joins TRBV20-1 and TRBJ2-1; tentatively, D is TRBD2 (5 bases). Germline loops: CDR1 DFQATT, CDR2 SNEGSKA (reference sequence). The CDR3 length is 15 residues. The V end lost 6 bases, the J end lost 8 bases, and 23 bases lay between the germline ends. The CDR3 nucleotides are TGCAGTGCGGGCGAGACCCAGCGGCTCCGACATGAGCAGTTCTTC. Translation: CSAGETQRLRHEQFF.

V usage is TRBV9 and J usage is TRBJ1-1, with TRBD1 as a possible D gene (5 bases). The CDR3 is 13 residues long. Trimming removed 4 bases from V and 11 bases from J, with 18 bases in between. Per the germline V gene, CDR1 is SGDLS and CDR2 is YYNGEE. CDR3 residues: CASSLGDERDAFF. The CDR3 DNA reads TGTGCCAGCAGCTTGGGGGATGAACGAGACGCTTTCTTT.